Given below is one T cell receptor (beta chain) in context. Data came from immunoSEQ multiplex PCR; TCRdb stores just in-frame clones and leaves some out. The profile shows about 210,000 clones, about nine tenths of them singletons. These data are taken from a study of blood T cell repertoires in COVID-19. The V gene's germline CDR1 is SGHNT and CDR2 YENEEA. V lost 3 bases, J lost 3 bases, and 9 bases stayed unmatched. This CDR3 comprises 17 residues. This clonotype was sampled from a man in his late teens or twenties with acute COVID-19. The sample comprised PBMCs or T cells enriched from blood (not recorded which). The V and J genes are TRBV11-3 and TRBJ2-7; TRBD2 agrees at 12 bases. The CDR3: CASSFVSSGRGDYEQYF. CDR3 coding DNA: TGTGCCAGCAGCTTTGTATCTAGCGGGAGGGGTGACTACGAGCAGTACTTC.